This TCR beta chain was recovered during a study of a mutant IDH1 vaccine in newly diagnosed glioma. Study-level information: Vaccine administration was initiated 4-6 weeks following radiotherapy alone, or with temozolomide cycles. Sex among treated patients split about 60% male, approximately 40% female; mean age was approximately 38 years.

Germline CDR1 MNHEY, CDR2 SMNVEV (reference sequence). The CDR3 is 15 residues long. V gave up 4 bases and J gave up 4 bases; unmatched junction bases: 5. This clone was seen just once. Antigen: not known. Here immunoSEQ multiplex PCR was the method, and the copy in TCRdb shows in-frame clones only, minus some. Of about 43,000 clones listed, less than 85% were seen once; the top ten hold less than 3%. Stated time point: week 23, last vaccination. A 20-mer mutant IDH1 peptide at 300 ug was injected subcutaneously with topical imiquimod. Donors had new IDH1-mutant astrocytomas of WHO grade 3 or 4 (ATRX-lost).

The source material was PBMCs, sampled from a glioma patient whose treatment included an IDH1 peptide vaccine. The J gene is TRBJ2-1, the V gene TRBV27; 9 bases are shared with TRBD1. This TCR came from a young woman with glioma. Some clones in this sample may be carry-over from other donors' samples. The CDR3, as DNA: TGTGCCAGCAGTTCCCGGGACAGGGTATACAATGAGCAGTTCTTC. Translation: CASSSRDRVYNEQFF.